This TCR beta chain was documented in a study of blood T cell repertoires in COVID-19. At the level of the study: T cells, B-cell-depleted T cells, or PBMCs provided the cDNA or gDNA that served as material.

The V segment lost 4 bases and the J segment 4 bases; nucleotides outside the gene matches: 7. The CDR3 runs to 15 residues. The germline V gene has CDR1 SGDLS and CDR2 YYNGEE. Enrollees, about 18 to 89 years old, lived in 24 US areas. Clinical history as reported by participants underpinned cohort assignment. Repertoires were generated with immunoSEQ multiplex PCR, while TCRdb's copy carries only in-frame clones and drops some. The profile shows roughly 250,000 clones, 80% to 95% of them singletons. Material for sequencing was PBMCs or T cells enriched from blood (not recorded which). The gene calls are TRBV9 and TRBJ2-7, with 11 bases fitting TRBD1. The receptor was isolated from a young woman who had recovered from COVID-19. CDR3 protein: CASSLRTGGRYEQYF. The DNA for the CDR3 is TGTGCCAGCAGCCTTCGGACAGGGGGCAGGTACGAGCAGTACTTC. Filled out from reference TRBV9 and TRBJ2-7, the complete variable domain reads DSGVTQTPKHLITATGQRVTLRCSPRSGDLSVYWYQQSLDQGLQFLIQYYNGEERAKGNILERFSAQQFPDLHSELNLSSLELGDSALYFCASSLRTGGRYEQYFGPGTRLTVT.